These 18 T cell receptor beta chains were all obtained from the same sample, sequenced in a study of T cells in Graves' hyperthyroidism and ophthalmopathy. The source material, RNA transcripts, was used to amplify TCR beta CDR3 regions. The primer set for the first-round RT-PCR of the TCR CDR3 was HTBI. MiXCR was run by TCRdb on the multiplex PCR reads, yielding one entry per CDR3 protein. The sample includes around 190,000 distinct CDR3 sequences, over 15% seen only once; the top ten take 25% to 35%. The sequenced sample was blood. The receptors shown here come from a woman aged 50 to 60 with Graves' hyperthyroidism.

This clonotype was counted ten times or more. The chain employs TRBV28 and TRBJ1-6; D may be TRBD1 (5 bases). V was pared by 9 bases and J by 2 bases, with 8 bases between. The length of the CDR3 is 13 residues. In germline, CDR1 is MDHEN, CDR2 SYDVKM. This CDR3 is CASRTTYNSPLHF. CDR3 DNA sequence: TGTGCCAGTCGGACAACCTATAATTCACCCCTCCACTTT.

This clonotype was picked up many times. The chain joins TRBV19 to TRBJ1-1, with a weak D call TRBD1 (6 bases). CDR1 and CDR2 from the germline V gene are LNHDA and SQIVND (reference sequence). Deletions cut 4 bases from V and 0 bases from J, with 9 bases between. This CDR3 comprises 14 residues. The CDR3 sequence is CASSRGHMNTEAFF. CDR3 bases: TGTGCCAGTAGTAGGGGGCACATGAACACTGAAGCTTTCTTT.

At least ten counts were recorded for this clonotype. CDR3: CASSSMGQEAHPEAFF. The CDR3 region has the DNA TGTGCCAGCAGCTCAATGGGGCAGGAGGCTCACCCTGAAGCTTTCTTT. The V and J genes are TRBV7-9 and TRBJ1-1; tentative D call: TRBD1 (5 bases). Germline V gene data show CDR1 as SEHNR and CDR2 as FQNEAQ (reference sequence). The CDR3 runs to 16 residues. V dropped 4 bases and J dropped 6 bases, with 21 bases sitting between them.

V gene TRBV4-1 combines with J gene TRBJ1-5, with D unclear. Germline-derived CDR1 and CDR2 are MGHRA and YSYEKL. V was shortened by 0 bases and J by 1 base, with 10 bases between the two germline ends. This CDR3 spans 16 amino acids. In nucleotides, the CDR3 is TGCGCCAGCAGCCAAGATCGACATTTAAGCAATCAGCCCCAGCATTTT. Protein: CASSQDRHLSNQPQHF.

This clonotype was counted ten times or more. This chain joins TRBV2 and TRBJ1-2; D is possibly TRBD1 (6 bases). This CDR3 spans 13 amino acids. V dropped 7 bases and J dropped 3 bases, with 12 bases sitting between them. Germline V CDR1 and CDR2: SNHLY, FYNNEI. DNA for the CDR3: TGTGCCAGCAACAGGGAGGTTGACTATGGCTACACCTTC. This codes for CASNREVDYGYTF.

This clonotype was recorded at least ten times. J is TRBJ2-5 and V is TRBV11-1; TRBD2 aligns across 10 bases. The junction had 9 bases not matched to a gene; V was cut back by 6 bases and J by 5 bases. The CDR3 spans 15 residues. The germline gives CDR1 SGHAT, CDR2 FQDESV (reference sequence). The CDR3 DNA reads as TGTGCCAGCAGAGTACTAGCGGGGCCTGGGGAGACCCAGTACTTC. It translates to CASRVLAGPGETQYF.

This chain links TRBV18 with TRBJ1-1; D is possibly TRBD1 (5 bases). Deletions cut 1 base from V and 3 bases from J, with 6 bases between. CDR1 KGHSH and CDR2 LQKENI come from the germline V gene. CDR3 length: 13 residues. CDR3 sequence reads: CASSPLQDTEAFF. In nucleotides, the CDR3 is TGTGCCAGCTCACCACTACAGGACACTGAAGCTTTCTTT.

The rearrangement joins TRBV19 to TRBJ2-1, with D perhaps given as TRBD1 or TRBD2 (7 bases each). With 3 bases removed from V and 10 bases from J, the gap between germline ends came to 16 bases. CDR1 is LNHDA, CDR2 SQIVND, per germline (reference sequence). This CDR3 comprises 14 residues. CDR3 residues: CASSIGRGPLEQFF. The CDR3 DNA follows: TGTGCCAGTAGTATTGGGAGGGGGCCACTAGAGCAGTTCTTC.

This clonotype was detected many times. The chain carries TRBV7-2 and TRBJ1-1, with 7 bases aligning to TRBD1. The CDR3 sequence is 13 residues long. The germline V gene encodes CDR1 SGHTA and CDR2 FQGNSA. Unmatched junction bases numbered 12, after V lost 6 bases and J lost 11 bases. This CDR3 is CASRITGAYVAFF. The CDR3 DNA reads TGTGCCAGCAGAATAACAGGGGCCTACGTCGCTTTCTTT.

The chain employs TRBV2 and TRBJ2-7, with 8 bases aligning to TRBD2. The V gene end was trimmed by 6 bases and the J gene end by 4 bases; junction bases not matched to a gene: 11. This CDR3 has 15 amino acids. Germline lookup yields CDR1 SNHLY and CDR2 FYNNEI. The CDR3 DNA reads TGTGCCAGCAGCCACGGGGGGGGCGCGGGTTACGAGCAGTACTTC. This gives the protein CASSHGGGAGYEQYF.

This clonotype appeared many times. The rearrangement uses TRBV28 and TRBJ2-3; D could derive from TRBD1 or TRBD2 (5 bases each). The CDR3 is 14 residues long. Trimming stripped 5 bases from V and 3 bases from J, with 12 bases between. Germline CDR1 is MDHEN and CDR2 is SYDVKM. CDR3 loop: CASSQPGPTDTQYF. The DNA for the CDR3 is TGTGCCAGCAGTCAACCGGGACCTACAGATACGCAGTATTTT.

This clonotype was counted many times. The V call is TRBV11-1, the J call TRBJ2-1; no firm D call. The CDR3 is made up of 13 amino acids. Germline CDR1 and CDR2: SGHAT and FQDESV (reference sequence). The V and J ends lost 2 bases and 9 bases respectively, with 11 bases between them. The CDR3 spells CASSLLRVGEQFF. The CDR3 DNA reads TGTGCCAGCAGCTTATTGCGTGTGGGTGAGCAGTTCTTC.

Many counts were recorded for this clonotype. The chain couples TRBV19 to TRBJ2-7; D may be TRBD1 (5 bases). The germline V gene encodes CDR1 LNHDA and CDR2 SQIVND (reference sequence). The V gene lost 5 bases and the J gene lost 5 bases, with 13 bases spanning the gap. This CDR3 comprises 13 residues. CDR3 nucleotide sequence: TGTGCCAGTAGTCCAAGGGGTGGGGACGAGCAGTACTTC. As protein: CASSPRGGDEQYF.

This clonotype was detected only a few times. The V gene is TRBV5-1, the J gene TRBJ1-1; maybe TRBD1 (5 bases). Trimming cost V 0 bases and J 6 bases, with 9 bases left between them. The germline V gene has CDR1 SGHRS and CDR2 YFSETQ. This CDR3 has 13 residues. The CDR3 sequence is CASSLDGGSEAFF. DNA of the CDR3: TGCGCCAGCAGCTTGGATGGGGGGTCTGAAGCTTTCTTT. The variable domain in full, completed from reference TRBV5-1 and TRBJ1-1, reads KAGVTQTPRYLIKTRGQQVTLSCSPISGHRSVSWYQQTPGQGLQFLFEYFSETQRNKGNFPGRFSGRQFSNSRSEMNVSTLELGDSALYLCASSLDGGSEAFFGQGTRLTVV.

In this sample, this clonotype turned up many times. V is TRBV20-1 and J is TRBJ2-1; 14 bases are shared with TRBD2. The CDR3 runs to 15 residues. V was pared by 0 bases and J by 6 bases, with 1 base of the junction left unmatched. CDR1 is DFQATT and CDR2 is SNEGSKA in the germline V gene (reference sequence). This CDR3 is CSAREGLAGANEQFF. DNA for the CDR3: TGCAGTGCTAGAGAGGGACTAGCGGGGGCCAATGAGCAGTTCTTC.

This clonotype was recorded many times. An end of the junction does not agree with germline; a read error may underlie this. The J gene is TRBJ2-6, the V gene TRBV6-1, with 7 bases fitting TRBD1. The CDR3 totals 15 residues. Germline V lookup: CDR1 MNHNS, CDR2 SASEGT. The CDR3: CASSEDRAGANVLTF. In DNA, the CDR3 is TGTGCCAGCAGCGAAGACAGGGCCGGGGCCAACGTCCTGACTTTC.

The gene calls are TRBV5-1 and TRBJ1-2; maybe TRBD1 (6 bases). V lost 4 bases, J lost 8 bases, and 18 bases lay in between. Germline CDR1 and CDR2: SGHRS and YFSETQ. The CDR3 is made up of 14 amino acids. The CDR3 loop is CASSRNKDSRGYTF. In DNA form, the CDR3 reads TGCGCCAGCAGCCGTAATAAGGACAGCCGGGGCTACACCTTC.

This clonotype has at least ten counts. The chain uses TRBV5-1 and TRBJ1-2, with D uncertain. The CDR3 has 13 amino acids. Per germline, CDR1 SGHRS and CDR2 YFSETQ. V dropped 4 bases and J dropped 4 bases, with 11 bases sitting between them. CDR3 coding DNA: TGCGCCAGCAGCCCGGACGGGTCCTATGGCTACACCTTC. Residues: CASSPDGSYGYTF.